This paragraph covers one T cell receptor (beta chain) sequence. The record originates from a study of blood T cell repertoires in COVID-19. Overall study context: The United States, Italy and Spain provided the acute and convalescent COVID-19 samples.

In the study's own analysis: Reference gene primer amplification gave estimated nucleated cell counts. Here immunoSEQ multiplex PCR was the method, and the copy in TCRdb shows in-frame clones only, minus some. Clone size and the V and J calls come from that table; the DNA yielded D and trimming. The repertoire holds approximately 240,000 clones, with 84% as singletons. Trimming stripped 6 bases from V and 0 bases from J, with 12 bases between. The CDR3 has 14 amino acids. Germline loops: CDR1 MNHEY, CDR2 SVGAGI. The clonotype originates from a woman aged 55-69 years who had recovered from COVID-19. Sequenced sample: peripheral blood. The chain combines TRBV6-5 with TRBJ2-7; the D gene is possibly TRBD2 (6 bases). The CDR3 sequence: CASSPGLSSYEQYF. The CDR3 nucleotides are TGTGCCAGCAGCCCGGGACTCAGCTCCTACGAGCAGTACTTC.